These 23 T cell receptor beta chains were all obtained from the same sample, sequenced in a study of blood T cell repertoires in COVID-19. TCRdb keeps only in-frame clones here, not all; method: immunoSEQ multiplex PCR. Found here are around 300,000 clones, roughly 90% of them singletons; the top ten hold roughly 4%. Sequencing was carried out using peripheral blood. All receptors come from a woman in her fifties or sixties with active or convalescent COVID-19.

The rearrangement links TRBV7-2 to TRBJ2-1; D gene ambiguous. Trimming removed 5 bases from V and 4 bases from J, with 9 bases in between. CDR1 is SGHTA, CDR2 FQGNSA, per germline. CDR3 length: 13 amino acids. The CDR3 region has the DNA TGTGCCAGCAGCGTTCAGGTATACAATGAGCAGTTCTTC. Protein sequence: CASSVQVYNEQFF.

The chain links TRBV6-1 to TRBJ1-3, with D maybe TRBD1 (5 bases). Trimming stripped 2 bases from V and 0 bases from J, with 8 bases between. Germline V gene sequence: CDR1 MNHNS, CDR2 SASEGT. CDR3 length equals 15 residues. The CDR3 region has the DNA TGTGCCAGCAGTGAAAGGGGTAGCTCTGGAAACACCATATATTTT. Translation gives CASSERGSSGNTIYF.

The gene calls are TRBV5-1 and TRBJ2-1, with TRBD2 as a possible D gene (6 bases). CDR3 length: 13 residues. V shed 5 bases and J shed 9 bases, with 15 bases lying between them. CDR1 and CDR2 (germline): SGHRS, YFSETQ. CDR3 amino acids: CASRRTTLPEQFF. The CDR3 nucleotides are TGCGCCAGCAGGAGGACTACACTTCCTGAGCAGTTCTTC.

In its sample, this clone was seen once. CDR3 DNA: TGTGCCAGCAGCTCCCTGGTGCCATACGGGGAGGGGAATGAGCAGTTCTTC. This codes for CASSSLVPYGEGNEQFF. The chain recombines TRBV11-2 with TRBJ2-1; 7 bases are shared with TRBD2. The CDR3 consists of 17 residues. The V gene end was trimmed by 4 bases and the J gene end by 7 bases; junction bases not matched to a gene: 16. Germline assignment: CDR1 SGHAT and CDR2 FQNNGV.

The chain combines TRBV6-4 with TRBJ1-2; 7 nucleotides agree with TRBD1. This CDR3 is 13 amino acids long. Germline-derived CDR1 and CDR2 are MRHNA and SNTAGT. Trimming at V came to 10 bases and at J to 7 bases, leaving 12 bases not matched to a gene. The CDR3 loop is CAIAGDSICGYTF. CDR3 DNA sequence: TGTGCCATAGCTGGGGACAGCATTTGTGGCTACACCTTC.

The J gene is TRBJ2-7, the V gene TRBV27, with TRBD1 identical over 7 bases. The CDR3 loop spans 12 amino acids. V shed 3 bases and J 6 bases; nucleotides not matched to a gene: 2. Germline loops: CDR1 MNHEY, CDR2 SMNVEV (reference sequence). The CDR3 protein is CASSFGDSEQYF. The CDR3 bases are TGTGCCAGCAGTTTTGGGGACAGCGAGCAGTACTTC.

This rearrangement joins TRBV5-1 to TRBJ1-4, with D possibly TRBD1 on 6 matching bases. The CDR3 sequence is 15 residues long. Trimming took off 5 bases at V and 0 bases at J, with 11 bases between the two ends. The V gene's germline CDR1 is SGHRS and CDR2 YFSETQ. CDR3 in DNA: TGCGCCAGCAGACAGGGTTTTTCAACTAATGAAAAACTGTTTTTT. It translates to CASRQGFSTNEKLFF.

V gene TRBV7-6 combines with J gene TRBJ2-2, with 8 bases matching TRBD1. V lost 3 bases and J lost 7; bases outside the gene matches: 10. This CDR3 is built from 16 residues. CDR1 SGHVS and CDR2 FNYEAQ come from the germline V gene. In nucleotides, the CDR3 is TGTGCCAGCAGCTTGGGACCCTCAGGGGGCGGCGGGGAGCTGTTTTTT. This translates into CASSLGPSGGGGELFF.

The V gene is TRBV9, the J gene TRBJ1-1, with a possible D match to TRBD1 (6 bases). Germline V gene data show CDR1 as SGDLS and CDR2 as YYNGEE. V was shortened by 5 bases and J by 1 base, with 18 bases between the two germline ends. The CDR3 runs to 16 residues. The CDR3 sequence: CASSLVGQGRNTEAFF. CDR3 nucleotide sequence: TGTGCCAGCAGTTTAGTAGGCCAGGGGAGGAACACTGAAGCTTTCTTT.

The chain carries TRBV19 and TRBJ1-4; D is possibly TRBD1 (5 bases). Looked up from germline, CDR1 is LNHDA and CDR2 is SQIVND (reference sequence). Trimming shortened V by 4 bases and J by 0 bases, and 15 bases separated the two germline ends. This CDR3 contains 17 residues. In DNA, the CDR3 is TGTGCCAGTAGTACCCCAAGCGGGGCTGCAACTAATGAAAAACTGTTTTTT. Translated, it gives CASSTPSGAATNEKLFF.

This clone was seen only a few times. The chain links TRBV5-4 to TRBJ2-3; 9 nucleotides agree with TRBD2. The CDR3 loop spans 14 amino acids. The germline gives CDR1 SGHNT, CDR2 YYREEE (reference sequence). The V segment lost 3 bases and the J segment 6 bases; nucleotides outside the gene matches: 5. CDR3 sequence: CASSSSGDRDTQYF. DNA of the CDR3: TGTGCCAGCAGCTCTAGCGGGGATAGGGATACGCAGTATTTT.

This clone was observed a handful of times. The V call is TRBV6-5, the J call TRBJ1-1; D call uncertain. Trimming removed 0 bases from V and 8 bases from J, with 10 bases in between. The germline V gene has CDR1 MNHEY and CDR2 SVGAGI. This CDR3 contains 13 residues. This CDR3 reads CASSYSMAGEAFF. The CDR3 region has the DNA TGTGCCAGCAGTTACTCGATGGCGGGGGAAGCTTTCTTT.

This rearrangement joins TRBV6-5 to TRBJ1-5, with TRBD1 as a possible D gene (6 bases). The CDR3 has 13 residues. Looked up from germline, CDR1 is MNHEY and CDR2 is SVGAGI. The V and J ends lost 6 bases and 3 bases respectively, with 9 bases between them. This chain's CDR3 is CASRDSLNQPQHF. The CDR3 nucleotides are TGTGCCAGCAGGGACAGCCTCAATCAGCCCCAGCATTTT.

The chain carries TRBV7-2 and TRBJ2-7; 8 bases map to TRBD1. Germline CDR1 SGHTA, CDR2 FQGNSA. The ends lost 2 bases at V and 4 bases at J; junction bases unmatched: 7. The CDR3 is 15 amino acids. The DNA of the CDR3 is TGTGCCAGCAGCTTACAGGGGGCGGCGGTATACGAGCAGTACTTC. It specifies CASSLQGAAVYEQYF.

The gene calls are TRBV30 and TRBJ1-3; perhaps TRBD1 as D (5 bases). CDR1 GTSNPN and CDR2 SVGIG come from the germline V gene (reference sequence). With 6 bases removed from V and 1 base from J, the gap between germline ends came to 7 bases. The CDR3 is 12 amino acids. CDR3 coding DNA: TGTGCCTGTAGGGGTTCTGGAAACACCATATATTTT. It encodes CACRGSGNTIYF.

This clone was detected a few times. The chain joins TRBV7-9 to TRBJ2-3, with 7 positions matching TRBD2. Unmatched junction bases numbered 6, after V lost 4 bases and J lost 2 bases. The germline V gene has CDR1 SEHNR and CDR2 FQNEAQ (reference sequence). The CDR3 is 15 amino acids. The CDR3 sequence is CASSWGGSNTDTQYF. The CDR3 DNA sequence: TGTGCCAGCAGCTGGGGGGGATCGAACACAGATACGCAGTATTTT.

This clone was seen only a few times. The chain links TRBV9 to TRBJ2-5; TRBD2 agrees at 8 bases. V trimming: 0 bases; J trimming: 4 bases; junction bases outside the gene matches: 2. The CDR3 length is 14 residues. Germline CDR1 is SGDLS and CDR2 is YYNGEE. The CDR3 nucleotides read TGTGCCAGCAGCGTAGATAGCGGGATAGAGACCCAGTACTTC. Translated: CASSVDSGIETQYF. The whole variable domain, remainder taken from reference TRBV9 and TRBJ2-5, is DSGVTQTPKHLITATGQRVTLRCSPRSGDLSVYWYQQSLDQGLQFLIQYYNGEERAKGNILERFSAQQFPDLHSELNLSSLELGDSALYFCASSVDSGIETQYFGPGTRLLVL.

The chain links TRBV2 to TRBJ2-5; 11 bases align to TRBD2. The germline CDR1 and CDR2 sequences are SNHLY and FYNNEI. CDR3 length equals 16 residues. The V segment lost 1 base and the J segment 3 bases; nucleotides outside the gene matches: 4. The CDR3 nucleotides read TGTGCCAGCAGTGAAGTTTTGGGACTAGCGGAAGAGACCCAGTACTTC. It encodes CASSEVLGLAEETQYF.

The rearrangement links TRBV24-1 to TRBJ2-5; 10 bases agree with TRBD1. The trim removed 1 base at V and 4 bases at J, leaving 5 bases unmatched. Per the germline V gene, CDR1 is KGHDR and CDR2 is SFDVKD. The CDR3 runs to 16 residues. This CDR3 reads CATSDFGTGAGETQYF. CDR3 DNA sequence: TGTGCCACCAGTGATTTCGGGACAGGGGCTGGAGAGACCCAGTACTTC.

J is TRBJ2-7 and V is TRBV11-2; D unclear. Trimming shortened V by 4 bases and J by 0 bases, and 10 bases separated the two germline ends. CDR3 size: 14 residues. Germline V gene lookup returns CDR1 SGHAT and CDR2 FQNNGV. The CDR3: CASSSQLSSYEQYF. CDR3 nucleotides: TGTGCCAGCAGCTCACAGTTAAGCTCCTACGAGCAGTACTTC.

V and J are TRBV29-1 and TRBJ1-2; TRBD1 matches at 11 bases. The ends lost 6 bases at V and 6 bases at J; junction bases unmatched: 3. The germline V gene encodes CDR1 SQVTM and CDR2 ANQGSEA. The CDR3 spans 12 residues. Here the CDR3 DNA reads TGCAGCGTCGGGGACAGGGGGAATGGCTACACCTTC. It is translated as CSVGDRGNGYTF.

The V and J genes are TRBV7-2 and TRBJ1-6; TRBD1 is a possible D gene (6 bases). The CDR3 has 18 amino acids. The V end was cut by 5 bases, the J end by 6 bases, with 23 bases between. The germline V gene has CDR1 SGHTA and CDR2 FQGNSA. CDR3 sequence: CASSPRGGGSSGNSPLHF. In nucleotides, the CDR3 is TGTGCCAGCAGCCCTAGAGGGGGGGGATCTTCGGGTAATTCACCCCTCCACTTT.

The chain has TRBV6-2 or TRBV6-3 and TRBJ2-2, with unresolved D. This CDR3 region has 14 residues. V lost 3 bases and J lost 4, with 9 bases in between. Per germline, CDR1 MNHEY and CDR2 SVGEGT. The CDR3 DNA reads as TGTGCCAGCAGTTATATCCCCCCCACCGGGGAGCTGTTTTTT. This encodes CASSYIPPTGELFF.